Sequencing of this T cell receptor beta chain was carried out in a study of blood T cell repertoires in COVID-19. About the study: The origin of the acute and convalescent COVID-19 samples was the United States, Italy and Spain. T cells, B-cell-depleted T cells, or PBMCs provided the cDNA or gDNA that served as material.

The method was immunoSEQ multiplex PCR; TCRdb's version includes in-frame clones alone and lacks a portion of them. The data show some 180,000 clones, with approximately 91% seen just once and roughly a sixth held by the top ten. The CDR3 extends over 14 amino acids. The germline V gene has CDR1 SEHNR and CDR2 FQNEAQ (reference sequence). The V and J ends lost 4 bases and 9 bases, in that order; junction bases with no gene match: 6. V gene TRBV7-9 combines with J gene TRBJ1-6; 7 bases line up with TRBD1. The sequence derives from a man in his fifties with COVID-19, enrolled during active disease. The sample was peripheral blood. CDR3 coding DNA: TGTGCCAGCAGCTCCAGGGGGAACCCTTCACCCCTCCACTTT. This encodes CASSSRGNPSPLHF.